The T cell receptor beta chain under discussion was sequenced for a study of T cell responses to AZD1222 COVID-19 vaccine. Findings and limits, study-wide: Among the donors, most were white British and more were female, and clonal diversity was possibly underestimated.

V was clipped by 4 bases and J by 5 bases, with 8 bases between them. The CDR3 contains 11 residues. From germline, CDR1 is GTSNPN and CDR2 SVGIG (reference sequence). As for this clone: Antigen specificity is unknown.

TCRdb's table, derived via immunoSEQ multiplex PCR, lists solely in-frame clones and lacks some. The table has approximately 100,000 clones, about 90% seen once. The V gene is TRBV30, the J gene TRBJ1-1; D remains unclear. The starting material was peripheral blood, obtained 28 days after the second AZD1222 dose. The clonotype was recovered from an adult who received the AZD1222 COVID-19 vaccine. The CDR3 loop reads CAWKRGTEAFF. CDR3 in DNA: TGTGCCTGGAAGCGGGGAACTGAAGCTTTCTTT.